Below are 14 T cell receptor beta chains sequenced from a single sample in a study of shared clonotypes between healthy human individuals. TCRdb's table, derived via immunoSEQ multiplex PCR, lists solely in-frame clones and lacks some. Of millions of clones listed, about 95% are singletons. The sample taken for sequencing was naive CD4+ T cells sorted from blood. Indicated subset: CD45RA+ positively selected. Receptor source: a man aged 18-30 years in good health.

The chain uses TRBV29-1 and TRBJ2-3; 7 positions match TRBD2. The ends lost 8 bases at V and 1 base at J; junction bases unmatched: 3. Germline V CDR1 and CDR2: SQVTM, ANQGSEA. The CDR3 is made up of 12 amino acids. CDR3 region: CSWSGGTDTQYF. The CDR3 DNA reads as TGCAGCTGGAGCGGGGGCACAGATACGCAGTATTTT.

This chain uses TRBV5-4 with TRBJ2-7; 16 bases line up with TRBD2. V lost 0 bases to trimming and J lost 4 bases; unmatched junction nucleotides: 7. There are 18 residues in the CDR3. CDR1 and CDR2 (germline): SGHNT, YYREEE (reference sequence). CDR3 amino acids: CASSLDLGLAGGPYEQYF. In nucleotides, the CDR3 is TGTGCCAGCAGCTTGGATTTGGGACTAGCGGGAGGGCCGTACGAGCAGTACTTC.

The chain couples TRBV5-1 to TRBJ2-7; perhaps D is TRBD1 or TRBD2 (7 bases each). The CDR3 loop spans 15 amino acids. Germline V lookup: CDR1 SGHRS, CDR2 YFSETQ. V was clipped by 0 bases and J by 7 bases, with 17 bases between them. The CDR3 coding sequence is TGCGCCAGCAGCTTGGGGAGCGGGACAGATGGTGAGCAGTACTTC. Amino acids: CASSLGSGTDGEQYF. Filled out from reference TRBV5-1 and TRBJ2-7, the complete variable domain reads KAGVTQTPRYLIKTRGQQVTLSCSPISGHRSVSWYQQTPGQGLQFLFEYFSETQRNKGNFPGRFSGRQFSNSRSEMNVSTLELGDSALYLCASSLGSGTDGEQYFGPGTRLTVT.

The V and J genes are TRBV28 and TRBJ2-3; no clear D. This CDR3 has 14 amino acids. From germline, CDR1 is MDHEN and CDR2 SYDVKM. Deletions cut 4 bases from V and 4 bases from J, with 12 bases between. The DNA of the CDR3 is TGTGCCAGCAGTTCCCCGGCTGAAGCAGATACGCAGTATTTT. Translation: CASSSPAEADTQYF.

DNA for the CDR3: TGCGCCAGCAGCTCTCAGCCCCTCTCCGGAGGGACTGAAGCTTTCTTT. This encodes CASSSQPLSGGTEAFF. The V gene is TRBV5-1, the J gene TRBJ1-1; D is unresolved. The CDR3 spans 16 residues. The germline V and J ends were trimmed by 3 bases and 5 bases, with 20 bases remaining between them. Looked up from germline, CDR1 is SGHRS and CDR2 is YFSETQ.

The rearrangement joins TRBV5-1 to TRBJ1-2; D is undetermined. The CDR3 is 14 amino acids. The germline V gene encodes CDR1 SGHRS and CDR2 YFSETQ. V lost 4 bases and J 6 bases, leaving 16 bases between the germline ends. The CDR3 here is CASSPDDGSHGYTF. As DNA, the CDR3 is TGCGCCAGCAGCCCGGACGACGGAAGTCATGGCTACACCTTC.

Regarding this clone: The same CDR3 is also encoded by other DNA sequences in this sample. The chain carries TRBV30 and TRBJ2-1; D is uncertain. The CDR3 loop spans 11 amino acids. Germline lookup yields CDR1 GTSNPN and CDR2 SVGIG (reference sequence). V was shortened by 2 bases and J by 6 bases, with 5 bases between the two germline ends. The CDR3 nucleotides read TGTGCCTGGAGTCCTAGCAATGAGCAGTTCTTC. Translated: CAWSPSNEQFF. The full variable domain, with the rest looked up from reference TRBV30 and TRBJ2-1, is SQTIHQWPATLVQPVGSPLSLECTVEGTSNPNLYWYRQAAGRGLQLLFYSVGIGQISSEVPQNLSASRPQDRQFILSSKKLLLSDSGFYLCAWSPSNEQFFGPGTRLTVL.

This sequence joins TRBV2 and TRBJ2-4; 9 nucleotides line up with TRBD2. The germline CDR1 and CDR2 sequences are SNHLY and FYNNEI. The CDR3 is 15 residues long. Trimming at V came to 3 bases and at J to 6 bases, leaving 6 bases not matched to a gene. This chain's CDR3 is CASSEQAGGTNIQYF. DNA of the CDR3: TGTGCCAGCAGTGAGCAAGCGGGAGGAACAAACATTCAGTACTTC.

The DNA for the CDR3 is TGTGCCAGCTCACTTAAACAGGAGTTGCCCCAGCATTTT. Its protein product is CASSLKQELPQHF. V and J are TRBV18 and TRBJ1-5; D perhaps matches TRBD1 (5 bases). Germline V CDR1 and CDR2: KGHSH, LQKENI. V was trimmed by 4 bases and J by 9 bases, leaving 13 bases between them. The CDR3 contains 13 residues.

A remark on this clone: At one end, the junction sequence differs from germline, possibly due to a read error. The chain combines TRBV27 with TRBJ2-2, with TRBD2 matching 12 bases. Germline V gene lookup returns CDR1 MNHEY and CDR2 SMNVEV (reference sequence). The CDR3 extends over 19 amino acids. In DNA, the CDR3 is TGTGCCCGCAGGCACACCCCGCTAGCGGGGGGGATCGTCACCGGGGAGCTGTTTTTT. Translating gives CARRHTPLAGGIVTGELFF.

This chain links TRBV6-5 with TRBJ2-5; D is unresolved. The CDR3 is made up of 12 amino acids. Trimming stripped 6 bases from V and 1 base from J, with 6 bases between. The germline V gene has CDR1 MNHEY and CDR2 SVGAGI. CDR3 in amino acids: CASSHSQETQYF. The DNA for the CDR3 is TGTGCCAGCAGCCACAGCCAAGAGACCCAGTACTTC.

This clone was observed a single time. The chain couples TRBV5-1 to TRBJ2-1, with 14 bases lining up with TRBD2. From germline, CDR1 is SGHRS and CDR2 YFSETQ. The ends lost 2 bases at V and 9 bases at J; junction bases unmatched: 4. The CDR3 is made up of 15 amino acids. CDR3: CASSFGLAGGREQFF. The CDR3 DNA reads as TGCGCCAGCAGCTTTGGACTAGCGGGAGGACGTGAGCAGTTCTTC.

The rearrangement joins TRBV5-4 to TRBJ1-4; perhaps TRBD1 as D (5 bases). The V gene lost 5 bases and the J gene lost 8 bases, with 16 bases spanning the gap. The V gene's germline CDR1 is SGHNT and CDR2 YYREEE (reference sequence). This CDR3 spans 14 amino acids. The CDR3 loop is CASSAGGVGEKLFF. CDR3 coding DNA: TGTGCCAGCAGTGCGGGGGGGGTTGGCGAAAAACTGTTTTTT.

The V gene is TRBV28, the J gene TRBJ1-4, with D possibly matching TRBD1 (6 bases). V gave up 5 bases and J gave up 8 bases, with 12 bases separating them. Germline CDR1 and CDR2: MDHEN and SYDVKM. The CDR3 extends over 13 amino acids. The CDR3 nucleotides are TGTGCCAGCAGTGGTGGGACACGCGAAAAACTGTTTTTT. This gives the protein CASSGGTREKLFF.